This T cell receptor (beta chain) was identified during a study of shared clonotypes between healthy human individuals. The naive CD8 population came from CD45RO-negative cells selected for CCR7, without terminally differentiated effector memory CD45RA+ cells. V was shortened by 9 bases and J by 6 bases, with 15 bases between the two germline ends. The germline V gene has CDR1 MDHEN and CDR2 SYDVKM. The CDR3 contains 12 residues. Study observations and caveats: Among donors, the sharing of clonotypes was expected to be influenced by sequencing depth. The study sampled only blood, and tissue repertoires likely differ.

Clones were sequenced by immunoSEQ multiplex PCR, and TCRdb holds only the in-frame ones, with some missing. The sample lists about 2.1 million clones; 85% to 95% were seen once. This clone showed up just once. The antigen is unknown. The sample taken for sequencing was naive CD8+ T cells from PBMCs. The chain carries TRBV28 and TRBJ2-7, with D unresolved. The sequence was obtained from a man aged 18-30 years in good health. Some clones in this sample may be carry-over from other donors' samples. CDR3 nucleotide sequence: TGTGCCAGGGGATTACCTGGCGTCGAGCAGTACTTC. This sequence encodes CARGLPGVEQYF.